The 28 T cell receptor beta chains below all came from one sample that was sequenced in a study of identical twins. Via MiXCR, TCRdb re-called the 5' RACE reads, giving one row per CDR3 protein. The repertoire has a few hundred thousand distinct CDR3 sequences, about 18% of them found once; the top ten carry 10% to 15%. The sample comprised naive T cells sorted from blood. Source of these receptors: a man in his fifties in good health.

In its sample, this clonotype was seen many times. V and J are TRBV7-3 and TRBJ2-2; 7 nucleotides agree with TRBD2. The V segment lost 3 bases and the J segment 4 bases; nucleotides outside the gene matches: 14. The germline gives CDR1 SGHTA, CDR2 FQGTGA. The CDR3 contains 18 residues. CDR3 residues: CASSFLGSGRGITGELFF. The CDR3 bases are TGTGCCAGCAGCTTCTTAGGGTCTGGGCGGGGGATCACCGGGGAGCTGTTTTTT.

This chain uses TRBV14 with TRBJ2-7, with 9 bases identical to TRBD1. This CDR3 is 14 amino acids long. J lost 3 bases, V lost 4 bases, and 4 bases had no gene match. Germline assignment: CDR1 SGHDN and CDR2 FVKESK. CDR3 amino acids: CASSPGQGYYEQYF. DNA of the CDR3: TGTGCCAGCAGCCCGGGACAGGGCTACTACGAGCAGTACTTC.

The V gene is TRBV15, the J gene TRBJ2-3; perhaps D is TRBD1 or TRBD2 (6 bases each). Trimming removed 4 bases at V and 6 bases at J, with 11 bases between. The germline CDR1 and CDR2 sequences are LNHNV and YYDKDF (reference sequence). This CDR3 comprises 13 residues. CDR3 in amino acids: CATSIRGGDTQYF. CDR3 coding DNA: TGTGCCACCAGCATCCGAGGGGGGGATACGCAGTATTTT.

V and J are TRBV4-3 and TRBJ2-2; TRBD2 matches at 8 bases. Germline loops: CDR1 LGHNA, CDR2 YSLEER. Losses at the gene ends were 4 bases for V and 0 bases for J; bases not matched to a gene: 4. There are 16 residues in the CDR3. The DNA for the CDR3 is TGCGCCAGCAGCCCGGGAGGGAAAACGAACACCGGGGAGCTGTTTTTT. Translating it yields CASSPGGKTNTGELFF.

This clonotype was counted many times. The J gene is TRBJ2-7, the V gene TRBV20-1; D is unresolved. The germline V gene has CDR1 DFQATT and CDR2 SNEGSKA (reference sequence). The CDR3 length is 10 residues. Between the trimmed V and J ends, which lost 1 base and 4 bases, there was a span of 2 bases. The CDR3 protein is CSARAYEQYF. Here the CDR3 DNA reads TGCAGTGCTAGAGCGTACGAGCAGTACTTC.

This clonotype was detected only a few times. The chain employs TRBV5-1 and TRBJ1-6, with D unresolved. This CDR3 has 16 amino acids. The V and J ends lost 0 bases and 5 bases respectively, with 12 bases between them. Germline values: CDR1 SGHRS, CDR2 YFSETQ. The CDR3 nucleotides are TGCGCCAGCAGCTTGGTGGCGCCCGGAGATAATTCACCCCTCCACTTT. Translating it yields CASSLVAPGDNSPLHF.

V is TRBV7-3 and J is TRBJ2-3, with 8 positions matching TRBD2. Germline assignment: CDR1 SGHTA and CDR2 FQGTGA. CDR3 length: 16 amino acids. The ends lost 1 base at V and 0 bases at J; junction bases unmatched: 3. CDR3 sequence (DNA): TGTGCCAGCAGCTTAAATCCGGGAGGGAGCACAGATACGCAGTATTTT. Translated, it gives CASSLNPGGSTDTQYF.

The gene calls are TRBV6-1 and TRBJ2-6; 9 bases agree with TRBD1. The CDR3 totals 17 residues. Germline lookup yields CDR1 MNHNS and CDR2 SASEGT. With 6 bases clipped from V and 2 bases from J, the junction kept 8 bases outside the gene matches. The CDR3 loop is CASSPGTGRAGANVLTF. The CDR3, as DNA: TGTGCCAGCAGCCCCGGGACAGGGAGGGCTGGGGCCAACGTCCTGACTTTC.

The rearrangement joins TRBV15 to TRBJ1-5; maybe TRBD1 (6 bases). The V end lost 1 base, the J end lost 5 bases, and 15 bases lay between the germline ends. The germline CDR1 and CDR2 sequences are LNHNV and YYDKDF (reference sequence). CDR3 length equals 16 residues. CDR3 sequence (DNA): TGTGCCACCAGCAGAGGGGTGCAGGGGCAATATCAGCCCCAGCATTTT. Translated: CATSRGVQGQYQPQHF. Drawing the rest from reference TRBV15 and TRBJ1-5, the complete variable domain is DAMVIQNPRYQVTQFGKPVTLSCSQTLNHNVMYWYQQKSSQAPKLLFHYYDKDFNNEADTPDNFQSRRPNTSFCFLDIRSPGLGDTAMYLCATSRGVQGQYQPQHFGDGTRLSIL.

This clonotype occurred a few times. The gene calls are TRBV15 and TRBJ2-1; 13 nucleotides align to TRBD2. Germline trimming cut 1 base from V and 6 bases from J; bases unmatched to any gene: 6. This CDR3 contains 17 residues. Germline V gives CDR1 LNHNV, CDR2 YYDKDF (reference sequence). CDR3 loop: CATSRGDGLAGANEQFF. For the CDR3, the DNA is TGTGCCACCAGCAGAGGGGACGGACTAGCGGGAGCCAATGAGCAGTTCTTC.

This clonotype was seen repeatedly, ten times or more. The chain is built from TRBV6-5 and TRBJ2-2; D perhaps matches TRBD2 (5 bases). The germline gives CDR1 MNHEY, CDR2 SVGAGI. Trimming stripped 0 bases from V and 5 bases from J, with 13 bases between. This CDR3 spans 16 amino acids. For the CDR3, the DNA is TGTGCCAGCAGTTACTCGTTCCGCCGAGGGACCGGGGAGCTGTTTTTT. This translates into CASSYSFRRGTGELFF.

The chain couples TRBV6-5 to TRBJ2-5; D might be TRBD1 or TRBD2, each matching 5 bases. This CDR3 has 14 residues. In germline, CDR1 is MNHEY, CDR2 SVGAGI. The V gene lost 2 bases and the J gene lost 5 bases, with 12 bases spanning the gap. The DNA of the CDR3 is TGTGCCAGCAGTTACGGGGGTTCTCTGGAGACCCAGTACTTC. Translating it yields CASSYGGSLETQYF.

This clonotype showed up just a few times. The V gene is TRBV12-3 or TRBV12-4, the J gene TRBJ2-2; 7 nucleotides line up with TRBD2. V gave up 8 bases and J gave up 5 bases; unmatched junction bases: 5. The length of the CDR3 is 13 residues. The CDR3: CASDGLGTGELFF. CDR3 DNA: TGTGCCAGCGATGGACTAGGTACCGGGGAGCTGTTTTTT.

V usage is TRBV7-2 and J usage is TRBJ1-3; the D gene is possibly TRBD1 (5 bases). This CDR3 contains 17 residues. V was cut by 5 bases and J by 0 bases, with 17 bases left in between. Per germline, CDR1 SGHTA and CDR2 FQGNSA. The CDR3 spells CASSPTGGPSSGNTIYF. The CDR3 DNA reads TGTGCCAGCAGCCCTACTGGGGGACCAAGCTCTGGAAACACCATATATTTT.

The chain couples TRBV9 to TRBJ2-1, with 9 nucleotides matching TRBD2. Per the germline V gene, CDR1 is SGDLS and CDR2 is YYNGEE. V lost 3 bases, J lost 7 bases, and 5 bases stayed unmatched. This CDR3 is built from 14 residues. The DNA for the CDR3 is TGTGCCAGCAGCGCCGGGACTAGCCCAAATGAGCAGTTCTTC. Encoded protein: CASSAGTSPNEQFF.

The chain recombines TRBV12-3 or TRBV12-4 with TRBJ2-1; the D gene is possibly TRBD2 (6 bases). The CDR3 consists of 12 residues. Trimming shortened V by 5 bases and J by 9 bases, and 11 bases separated the two germline ends. The CDR3 loop reads CASSATGVEQFF. The CDR3 DNA sequence: TGTGCCAGCAGTGCAACGGGAGTTGAGCAGTTCTTC.

The chain links TRBV6-2 or TRBV6-3 to TRBJ2-7; D not certain. The germline V and J ends were trimmed by 2 bases and 0 bases, with 17 bases remaining between them. The germline V gene encodes CDR1 MNHEY and CDR2 SVGEGT. The CDR3 extends over 17 amino acids. As DNA, the CDR3 is TGTGCCAGCAGTTACGGGCCGACTCAGGCGAGCTCCTACGAGCAGTACTTC. As protein: CASSYGPTQASSYEQYF.

This clonotype was seen at least ten times. This sequence joins TRBV7-9 and TRBJ2-7; 9 bases align to TRBD2. The germline V gene encodes CDR1 SEHNR and CDR2 FQNEAQ (reference sequence). The V segment lost 4 bases and the J segment 4 bases; nucleotides outside the gene matches: 5. The CDR3 sequence is 14 residues long. This chain's CDR3 is CASSSGSGSYEQYF. CDR3 bases: TGTGCCAGCAGCTCTGGTAGCGGGAGTTACGAGCAGTACTTC.

For the CDR3, the DNA is TGCGCCAGCAGCCCCCGGTCGACAACCTGGTACCAAGAGACCCAGTACTTC. Translating it yields CASSPRSTTWYQETQYF. The chain joins TRBV4-1 to TRBJ2-5; D gene unclear. The CDR3 loop spans 17 amino acids. The V and J ends lost 4 bases and 0 bases respectively, with 18 bases between them. The germline V gene encodes CDR1 MGHRA and CDR2 YSYEKL.

The chain carries TRBV20-1 and TRBJ2-7; D is unresolved. The V end was cut by 3 bases, the J end by 2 bases, with 14 bases between. The CDR3 runs to 14 residues. CDR1 and CDR2 (germline): DFQATT, SNEGSKA (reference sequence). As DNA, the CDR3 is TGCAGTGCTAGGAGAACACCTCTGACCTACGAGCAGTACTTC. Its protein is CSARRTPLTYEQYF.

This clonotype has only a few counts. The rearrangement joins TRBV20-1 to TRBJ2-1; D gene ambiguous. V was clipped by 4 bases and J by 5 bases, with 3 bases between them. The germline CDR1 and CDR2 sequences are DFQATT and SNEGSKA (reference sequence). The CDR3 totals 10 residues. The CDR3 sequence: CSAINNEQFF. The CDR3 DNA sequence: TGCAGTGCTATCAACAATGAGCAGTTCTTC.

This clonotype was counted ten times or more. V gene TRBV20-1 combines with J gene TRBJ1-1; perhaps TRBD1 as D (6 bases). Germline assignment: CDR1 DFQATT and CDR2 SNEGSKA (reference sequence). This CDR3 comprises 15 residues. V lost 3 bases and J 0 bases, leaving 14 bases between the germline ends. CDR3 nucleotides: TGCAGTGCTAGCGCATATGAGGGGGTGAACACTGAAGCTTTCTTT. This gives the protein CSASAYEGVNTEAFF.

This sequence joins TRBV25-1 and TRBJ2-7; D is unresolved. Trimming removed 4 bases at V and 5 bases at J, with 12 bases between. Germline V lookup: CDR1 MGHDK, CDR2 SYGVNS. The CDR3 extends over 13 amino acids. This chain's CDR3 is CASSGLGFNEQYF. CDR3 nucleotides: TGTGCCAGCAGTGGGCTGGGTTTCAACGAGCAGTACTTC.

This clonotype was detected a few times. This chain uses TRBV28 with TRBJ2-7; D is possibly TRBD1 (6 bases). This CDR3 comprises 11 residues. The ends were cut back, 4 bases at V and 8 bases at J, with 9 bases in the middle. Germline assignment: CDR1 MDHEN and CDR2 SYDVKM. The CDR3: CASSYRDKQYF. CDR3 DNA sequence: TGTGCCAGCAGTTACCGGGACAAGCAGTACTTC. The variable domain in full, completed from reference TRBV28 and TRBJ2-7, reads DVKVTQSSRYLVKRTGEKVFLECVQDMDHENMFWYRQDPGLGLRLIYFSYDVKMKEKGDIPEGYSVSREKKERFSLILESASTNQTSMYLCASSYRDKQYFGPGTRLTVT.

The chain is built from TRBV7-6 and TRBJ2-5, with 12 bases lining up with TRBD1. Germline V gives CDR1 SGHVS, CDR2 FNYEAQ. J gave up 5 bases and V 7 bases, and 8 bases lay outside the gene matches. The CDR3 consists of 15 residues. The chain's CDR3 is CASTSGTGGVETQYF. CDR3 bases: TGTGCCAGCACCTCCGGGACAGGGGGCGTTGAGACCCAGTACTTC.

This clonotype turned up a few times. This chain uses TRBV4-3 with TRBJ1-5, with a tentative D call TRBD1 (5 bases). Germline V CDR1 and CDR2: LGHNA, YSLEER. Trimming pared 1 base from V and 4 bases from J, leaving 14 bases between. This CDR3 is built from 16 residues. In DNA, the CDR3 is TGCGCCAGCAGCCAAGGATGGGATTCAGGGAATCAGCCCCAGCATTTT. Encoded protein: CASSQGWDSGNQPQHF.

This clonotype was seen at least ten times. The chain carries TRBV20-1 and TRBJ2-7; 11 bases map to TRBD2. Trimming took 3 bases from V and 10 from J; bases not matched to a gene: 5. The CDR3 loop spans 12 amino acids. CDR1 is DFQATT and CDR2 is SNEGSKA in the germline V gene (reference sequence). In DNA form, the CDR3 reads TGCAGTGCTAGTACCCTAGCGGGAGGACAGTACTTC. Its protein product is CSASTLAGGQYF.

This clonotype was counted many times. This chain joins TRBV4-1 and TRBJ1-2; TRBD1 matches 12 bases. Unmatched junction bases numbered 6, after V lost 2 bases and J lost 2 bases. CDR1 is MGHRA, CDR2 YSYEKL, per germline. This CDR3 spans 17 amino acids. This CDR3 is CASSQLTGTGGNYGYTF. CDR3 sequence (DNA): TGCGCCAGCAGCCAACTAACCGGGACAGGGGGCAACTATGGCTACACCTTC.